This T cell receptor (beta chain) was captured in a study of blood T cells in healthy people across ages. V lost 7 bases, J lost 4 bases, and 10 bases stayed unmatched. This CDR3 comprises 14 residues. CDR1 DFQATT and CDR2 SNEGSKA come from the germline V gene (reference sequence). Using a J-beta primer mix together with a sample-barcoded 5' primer, a second PCR was run for about 6 to 12 cycles. TCRdb fed the 5' RACE reads into MiXCR, producing one record per CDR3 protein. Of around 1,800,000 distinct CDR3 sequences listed, around 42% are singletons. This receptor was taken from a human donor in good health. Sequencing input: blood. The chain employs TRBV20-1 and TRBJ1-2; 9 bases match TRBD1. Here the CDR3 reads CSVPGGQGGYGYTF. DNA for the CDR3: TGCAGTGTTCCGGGGGGACAGGGAGGCTATGGCTACACCTTC.